This TCR beta chain was recovered during a study of T-cell memory formation after mild COVID-19 (dated by TCRdb to the early 2020s). Background on the whole study: Most TCR sequence clusters were specific to one of the two donors. T-cell clones expanding and contracting after mild COVID-19 in two donors were tracked by longitudinal TCRalpha and TCRbeta repertoire sequencing. Two young, previously healthy adult volunteers made up the cohort, one male and one female. The paper's findings and limits, for the study overall: Contracting CD4+ clones were located mainly in the CM and EM memory subsets, whereas CD8+ clones were found to be enriched in EMRA. Clones that contracted from day 15 to 85 showed balanced CD4/CD8 phenotypes, whereas a second wave of clones that expanded from day 15 to 37 leaned towards CD4+. Only two mild cases were covered by the study, and larger cohorts that include severe cases with pre-infection samples were considered necessary. The second-wave clones that peaked on day 37 were not confirmed to be SARS-CoV-2 specific. Some responding clones were found in pre-infection memory, which suggests that pre-existing cross-reactive memory T cells took part in the SARS-CoV-2 response.

V loses 3 bases at its end and J loses 1 base; junction bases beyond the gene matches: 6. The cysteine opens and the phenylalanine closes a CDR3 of 16 amino acids. Only the CDR3 part of the read is kept: 48 bases, read in frame from the first base. The germline V gene supplies CDR1 SGHTA and CDR2 FQGNSA. This clonotype was seen ten or more times. The antigen it recognizes is unknown. Nothing much larger sits one base from this clone, and base qualities are not available. The data were produced on an Illumina NovaSeq 6000. TCRalpha and TCRbeta cDNA libraries were constructed by 5'RACE with constant-segment primers, with sample barcodes and unique molecular identifiers being introduced. RNA was extracted from every sample with Trizol reagent. Libraries were amplified in two PCR steps, with a second sample barcode and Illumina TruSeq adapters added in the second step. Libraries were sequenced on an Illumina NovaSeq with 2 x 150 bp paired-end reads. The published analysis was carried out like this. With migec v1.2.7, reads were demultiplexed and then collapsed into UMI-guided consensus sequences. Using mixcr v2.1.11, UMI consensuses were aligned to TRA and TRB V and J templates and then assembled into clonotypes. A clonotype was counted as expanded or contracted only if both edgeR and NoisET called the change significant, with noise models trained on biological replicates. For edgeR calls, the thresholds were a false discovery rate-adjusted p below 0.01 and a log2 fold-change of 1. As an exploratory analysis of dynamics, PCA with hierarchical clustering was applied to max-normalized trajectories of the 1000 most abundant clonotypes. Separately sequenced CD4+ and CD8+ repertoires were used to assign a CD4 or CD8 phenotype to each responding clone. TCRdb passed the public sequencing reads through fastp at Q25 and MiXCR, retaining productive beta sequences. Entries are consolidated by CDR3 protein sequence, retaining the most common genes and DNA. TCRdb, rather than the study authors, made the V and J calls. The sample table records 25,000 to 30,000 distinct CDR3 sequences; about 12% of these occur just once. The ten largest clones capture approximately 16% of the sample.

PBMCs were isolated by Ficoll-Paque density gradient centrifugation. Material for sequencing was PBMCs or a T cell subset sorted from them (not recorded which). The chain was built from TRBV7-2 and TRBJ2-3; 8 middle bases align to TRBD1. This receptor was obtained from an adult woman who had mild COVID-19 (a few samples of this study predate the infection). The sample titles of this study are shuffled in the database, so cell type and time point are left out; the donor was told from shared clones. CDR3 loop: CASSFRTGSGTDTQYF. The nucleotide sequence reads TGTGCCAGCAGCTTCCGGACAGGGTCGGGCACAGATACGCAGTATTTT.